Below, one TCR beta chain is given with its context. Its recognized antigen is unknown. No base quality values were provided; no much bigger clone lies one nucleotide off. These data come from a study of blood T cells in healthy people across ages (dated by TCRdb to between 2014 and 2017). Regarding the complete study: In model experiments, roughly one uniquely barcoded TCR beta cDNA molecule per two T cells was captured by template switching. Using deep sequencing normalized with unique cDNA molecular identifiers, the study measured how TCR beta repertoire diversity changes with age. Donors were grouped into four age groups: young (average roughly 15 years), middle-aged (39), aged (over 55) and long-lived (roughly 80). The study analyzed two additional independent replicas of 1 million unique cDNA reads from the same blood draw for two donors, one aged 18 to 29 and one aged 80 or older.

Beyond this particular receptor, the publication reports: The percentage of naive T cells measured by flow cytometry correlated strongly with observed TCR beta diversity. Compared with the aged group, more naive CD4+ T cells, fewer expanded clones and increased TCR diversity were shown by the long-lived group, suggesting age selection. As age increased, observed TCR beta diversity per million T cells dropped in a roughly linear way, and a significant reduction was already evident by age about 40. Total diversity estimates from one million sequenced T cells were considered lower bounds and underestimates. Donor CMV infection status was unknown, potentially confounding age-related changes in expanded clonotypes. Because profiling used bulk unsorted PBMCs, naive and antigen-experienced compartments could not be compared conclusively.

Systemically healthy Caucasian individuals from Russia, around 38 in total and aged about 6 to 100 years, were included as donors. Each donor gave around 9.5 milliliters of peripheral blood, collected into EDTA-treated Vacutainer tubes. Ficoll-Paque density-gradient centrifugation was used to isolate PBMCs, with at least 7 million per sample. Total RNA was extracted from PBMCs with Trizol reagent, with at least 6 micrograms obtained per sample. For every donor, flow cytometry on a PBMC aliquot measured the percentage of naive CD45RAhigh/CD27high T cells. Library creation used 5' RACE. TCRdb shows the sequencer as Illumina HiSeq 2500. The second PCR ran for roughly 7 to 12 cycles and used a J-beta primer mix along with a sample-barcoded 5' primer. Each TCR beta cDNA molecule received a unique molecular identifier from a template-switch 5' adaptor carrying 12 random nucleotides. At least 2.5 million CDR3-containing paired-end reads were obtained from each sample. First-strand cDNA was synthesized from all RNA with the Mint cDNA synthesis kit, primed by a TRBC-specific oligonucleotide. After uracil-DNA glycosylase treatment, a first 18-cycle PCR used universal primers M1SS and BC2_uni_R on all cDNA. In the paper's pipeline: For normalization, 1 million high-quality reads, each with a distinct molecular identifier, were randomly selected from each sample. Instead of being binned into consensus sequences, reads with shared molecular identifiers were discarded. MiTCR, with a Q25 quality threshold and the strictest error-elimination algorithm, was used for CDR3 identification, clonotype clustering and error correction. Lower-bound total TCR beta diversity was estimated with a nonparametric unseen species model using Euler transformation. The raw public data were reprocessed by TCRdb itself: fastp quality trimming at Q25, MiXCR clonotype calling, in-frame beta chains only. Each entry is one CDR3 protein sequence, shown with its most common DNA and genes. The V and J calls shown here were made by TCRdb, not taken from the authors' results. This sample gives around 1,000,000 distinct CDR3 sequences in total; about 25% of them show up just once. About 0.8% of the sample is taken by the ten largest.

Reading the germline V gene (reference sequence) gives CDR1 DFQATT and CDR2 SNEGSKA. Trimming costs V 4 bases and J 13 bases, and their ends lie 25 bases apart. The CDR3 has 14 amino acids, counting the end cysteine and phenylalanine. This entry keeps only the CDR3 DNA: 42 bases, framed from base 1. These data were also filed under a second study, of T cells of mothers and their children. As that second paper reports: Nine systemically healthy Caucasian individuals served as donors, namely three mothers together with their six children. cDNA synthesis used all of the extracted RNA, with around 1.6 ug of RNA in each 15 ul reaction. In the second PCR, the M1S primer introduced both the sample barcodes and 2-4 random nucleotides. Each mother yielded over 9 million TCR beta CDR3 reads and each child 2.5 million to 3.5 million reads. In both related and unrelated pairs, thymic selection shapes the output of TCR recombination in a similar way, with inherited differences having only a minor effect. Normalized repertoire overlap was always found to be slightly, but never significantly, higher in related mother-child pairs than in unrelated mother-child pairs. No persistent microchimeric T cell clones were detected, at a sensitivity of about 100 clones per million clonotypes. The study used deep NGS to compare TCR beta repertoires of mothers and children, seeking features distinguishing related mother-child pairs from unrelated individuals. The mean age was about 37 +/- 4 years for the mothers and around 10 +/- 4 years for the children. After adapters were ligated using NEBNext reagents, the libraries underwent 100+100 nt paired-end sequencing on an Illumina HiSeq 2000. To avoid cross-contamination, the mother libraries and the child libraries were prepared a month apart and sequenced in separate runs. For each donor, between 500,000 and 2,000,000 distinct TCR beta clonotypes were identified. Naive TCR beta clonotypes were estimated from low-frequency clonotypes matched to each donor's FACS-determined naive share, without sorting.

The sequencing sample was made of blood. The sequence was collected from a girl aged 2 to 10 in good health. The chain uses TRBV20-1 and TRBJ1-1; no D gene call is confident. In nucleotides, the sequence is TGCAGTGCTAAATCCAGAGTAGGGTCTAGGGAGGGTTTCTTT. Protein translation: CSAKSRVGSREGFF.